Listed below are T cell receptor beta chains from one sample, sequenced in a study of T cell changes during pregnancy in multiple sclerosis. Assay: immunoSEQ multiplex PCR; the TCRdb copy retains only in-frame clones and omits some. The sample carries tens of thousands of clones, 91% recorded once. The source was CD8+ T cells from peripheral blood mononuclear cells, collected before pregnancy. The receptors here all came from a female donor with multiple sclerosis, enrolled in a pregnancy study. Both conserved end residues are part of each CDR3. D genes are given only for firm matches. Some rows mark clone size as missing; the rest say once, few, many or name a class of expanded clone.

few TRBJ2-1 TRBD1 TRBV2 TGTGCCAGCAGTAGGACAGGGTGGGTCTTC CASSRTGWVF
NA TRBJ1-3 NA TRBV7-9 TGTGCCAGCAGCTTCGGTAGACTCTTGGTCTCTGGAAACACCATATATTTT CASSFGRLLVSGNTIYF
NA TRBJ2-7 TRBD2 TRBV27 TGTGCCAGCAGTTCAGGGACTAGCGACTTGGACGAGCAGTACTTC CASSSGTSDLDEQYF
few TRBJ1-3 NA TRBV28 TGTGCCAGCAGCCCCACAGGTTTTGGAAACACCATATATTTT CASSPTGFGNTIYF
once TRBJ1-2 TRBD1 TRBV7-6 TGTGCCAGCAGCTTGGGACAGAACTATGGCTACACCTTC CASSLGQNYGYTF
once TRBJ2-1 NA TRBV19 TGTGCCAGTAGTATCGGCGGGACTTACAATGAGCAGTTCTTC CASSIGGTYNEQFF
NA TRBJ1-6 NA TRBV6-5 TGTGCCAGCACCGGGACATCCTATAATTCACCCCTCCACTTT CASTGTSYNSPLHF
NA TRBJ2-7 TRBD1 TRBV27 TGTGCCAGCAGTTTAACGGGACAGGGCTCCTACGAGCAGTACTTC CASSLTGQGSYEQYF
NA TRBJ1-1 TRBD1 TRBV5-5 TGTGCCAGCAGCTTGCGATGGACAGGCGACATGAACACTGAAGCTTTCTTT CASSLRWTGDMNTEAFF
once TRBJ2-7 TRBD1 TRBV11-2 TGTGCCAGCAGCTTAGGGGGGACAGGGGGGTACGAGCAGTACTTC CASSLGGTGGYEQYF
few TRBJ2-7 NA TRBV13 TGTGCCAGCAGCTCCTATGGGGCAGGCGGGGTCACCTCCTACGAGCAGTACTTC CASSSYGAGGVTSYEQYF
NA TRBJ1-2 TRBD1 TRBV10-3 TGTGCCATCAGTGAGGGCGACAGGGGCTATGGCTACACCTTC CAISEGDRGYGYTF
NA TRBJ1-1 NA TRBV6-6 TGTGCCAGCGGAGGCACTGAAGCTTTCTTT CASGGTEAFF
NA TRBJ2-1 NA TRBV9 TGTGCCAGCAGCGTAGCGGGGGTATCCTACAATGAGCAGTTCTTC CASSVAGVSYNEQFF
NA TRBJ2-7 NA TRBV7-2 TGTGCCAGCAGCTTAGTTCCCCCTCCTTTCGAGCAGTACTTC CASSLVPPPFEQYF
NA TRBJ2-7 NA TRBV25-1 TGTGCCAGCAGTGATAAGGAGGCAGGTACCCACGAGCAGTACTTC CASSDKEAGTHEQYF
NA TRBJ2-7 NA TRBV20-1 TGCAGTGCCTATTCCTACGAGCAGTACTTC CSAYSYEQYF
NA TRBJ2-7 NA TRBV13 TGTGCCAGCAGCTTAGGGGCCTCCTACGAGCAGTACTTC CASSLGASYEQYF
NA TRBJ1-1 TRBD1 TRBV2 TGTGCCAGCAGTGAGAGCCGGGACAGGGGTAACACTGAAGCTTTCTTT CASSESRDRGNTEAFF
NA TRBJ2-2 TRBD1 TRBV25-1 TGTGCCAGCAGTGAGACAGGGAGTTGGACCGGGGAGCTGTTTTTT CASSETGSWTGELFF
NA TRBJ1-1 NA TRBV7-3 TGTGCCAGCAGCTTATTTTCCGGAGCCGCTGAAGCTTTCTTT CASSLFSGAAEAFF
NA TRBJ1-1 TRBD1 TRBV6-6 TGTGCCAGCAATCGGGACAGGACGAACACTGAAGCTTTCTTT CASNRDRTNTEAFF
NA TRBJ2-6 NA TRBV18 TGTGCCAGCTCACCACCTAGCCGGGACTTTGGATGGGCTGGGGCCAACGTCCTGACTTTC CASSPPSRDFGWAGANVLTF
NA TRBJ2-7 NA TRBV7-2 TGTGCCAGCAGCTTATCGAATGCGGGGTTCTACGAGCAGTACTTC CASSLSNAGFYEQYF
NA TRBJ1-2 NA TRBV7-9 TGTGCCAGCAGCCGCGGGGGCGGGGTTGATGGCTACACCTTC CASSRGGGVDGYTF
NA TRBJ1-2 NA TRBV2 TGTGCCAGCGTCGGGGGGGGCGTTGGCTACACCTTC CASVGGGVGYTF
NA TRBJ2-1 NA TRBV11-2 TGTGCCAGCGCCCAAACTGGTAATGAGCAGTTCTTC CASAQTGNEQFF
NA TRBJ2-1 NA TRBV11-3 TGTGCCAGCAGCTTAGGCGGGGTTGAACCTATCTTC CASSLGGVEPIF
NA TRBJ2-1 TRBD2 TRBV15 TGTGCCACCAGCAGGACATTCGGGGGGGGCAATGAGCAGTTCTTC CATSRTFGGGNEQFF
few TRBJ1-4 TRBD1 TRBV30 TGTGCCTGGAGAGTGGGGACAGCCCTCAATGAAAAACTGTTTTTT CAWRVGTALNEKLFF
NA TRBJ1-4 NA TRBV6-6 TGTGCCAGCAGTTACCTCGAGGGCGAAAAACTGTTTTTT CASSYLEGEKLFF
once TRBJ2-7 TRBD2 TRBV10-3 TGTGCCATCAGTGATTCAACCACTGAGGGGAGGGATGAGCAGTACTTC CAISDSTTEGRDEQYF
NA TRBJ1-5 NA TRBV19 TGTGCCAGTAGTCTTGGGGAGAGCAATCAGCCCCAGCATTTT CASSLGESNQPQHF
NA TRBJ2-1 TRBD2 TRBV5-6 TGTGCCAGCAGCTTGGGGCTAGCGGAAGGGAATGAGCAGTTCTTC CASSLGLAEGNEQFF
NA TRBJ1-5 NA TRBV6-6 TGTGCCAGCAGTTACAGGGGGTTGAATCAGCCCCAGCATTTT CASSYRGLNQPQHF
NA TRBJ2-3 NA TRBV27 TGTGCCAGCAGTTTGACTCGCACAGATACGCAGTATTTT CASSLTRTDTQYF
NA TRBJ1-1 NA TRBV5-4 TGTGCCAGCAGCCCCTTTAGGGGGACCAACACTGAAGCTTTCTTT CASSPFRGTNTEAFF
NA TRBJ2-1 NA TRBV19 TGTGCCAGTAGTGCCACTATGCCCAATGAGCAGTTCTTC CASSATMPNEQFF
NA TRBJ1-2 TRBD1 TRBV29-1 TGCAGCGTGTTAGGCGACAGGGGGCGAAACTATGGCTACACCTTC CSVLGDRGRNYGYTF
once TRBJ2-1 NA TRBV7-9 TGTGCCAGCAGCCCCGGGGGGCAACGCTACAATGAGCAGTTCTTC CASSPGGQRYNEQFF
few TRBJ1-5 NA TRBV18 TGTGCCAGCTCACCATCTGGTCAGGGTAGTCAGCCCCAGCATTTT CASSPSGQGSQPQHF
NA TRBJ1-5 NA TRBV14 TGTGCCAGCAGCCACATCAGGGCGTCACTGTGTAGCAATCAGCCCCAGCATTTT CASSHIRASLCSNQPQHF
NA TRBJ1-4 TRBD1 TRBV7-9 TGTGCCAGCGGACAGGCCTCCGAAAAACTGTTTTTT CASGQASEKLFF
NA TRBJ2-2 NA TRBV5-1 TGCGCCAGCAGCCCAGAAGGGGAGCTGTTTTTT CASSPEGELFF
once TRBJ2-5 TRBD2 TRBV13 TGTGCCAGCATCCGGGGGGGCCTCGAGACCCAGTACTTC CASIRGGLETQYF
NA TRBJ2-5 NA TRBV2 TGTGCCAGCAGTGAACCCGACAGAGACTTGTACCAAGAGACCCAGTACTTC CASSEPDRDLYQETQYF
NA TRBJ1-5 TRBD1 TRBV7-6 TGTGCCAGCAGCTTAGGGGCAGGGGGTCTTCAGCCCCAGCATTTT CASSLGAGGLQPQHF
NA TRBJ2-6 NA TRBV6-1 TGTGCCAGCAGCGACGGGGAATCTGGGGCCAACGTCCTGACTTTC CASSDGESGANVLTF
once TRBJ2-5 NA TRBV7-7 TGTGCTAGCAGCTTGGGACTCCAAGAGACCCAGTACTTC CASSLGLQETQYF
NA TRBJ1-5 TRBD1 TRBV12-5 TGTGCTAGTGGTTACCAGGGGGGCGGTCAGCCCCAGCATTTT CASGYQGGGQPQHF
NA TRBJ1-4 NA TRBV9 TGTGCCAGCAGCCCCCGGCGGGAACAGGACGAAAAACTGTTTTTT CASSPRREQDEKLFF
NA TRBJ1-6 NA TRBV5-6 TGTGCCAGCCAACTGGGCAGTGATCATTCACCCCTCCACTTT CASQLGSDHSPLHF